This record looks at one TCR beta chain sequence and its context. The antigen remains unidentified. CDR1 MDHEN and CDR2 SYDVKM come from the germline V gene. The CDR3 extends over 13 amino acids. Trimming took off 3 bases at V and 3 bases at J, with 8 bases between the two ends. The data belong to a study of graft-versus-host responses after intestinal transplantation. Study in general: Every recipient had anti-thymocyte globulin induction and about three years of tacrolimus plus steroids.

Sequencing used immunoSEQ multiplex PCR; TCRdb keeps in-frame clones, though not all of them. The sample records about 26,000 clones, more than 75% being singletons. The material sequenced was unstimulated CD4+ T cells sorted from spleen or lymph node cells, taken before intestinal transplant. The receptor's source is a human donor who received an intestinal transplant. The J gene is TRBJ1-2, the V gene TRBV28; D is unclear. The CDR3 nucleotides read TGTGCCAGCAGTTTCGGGGTATACTATGGCTACACCTTC. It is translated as CASSFGVYYGYTF.